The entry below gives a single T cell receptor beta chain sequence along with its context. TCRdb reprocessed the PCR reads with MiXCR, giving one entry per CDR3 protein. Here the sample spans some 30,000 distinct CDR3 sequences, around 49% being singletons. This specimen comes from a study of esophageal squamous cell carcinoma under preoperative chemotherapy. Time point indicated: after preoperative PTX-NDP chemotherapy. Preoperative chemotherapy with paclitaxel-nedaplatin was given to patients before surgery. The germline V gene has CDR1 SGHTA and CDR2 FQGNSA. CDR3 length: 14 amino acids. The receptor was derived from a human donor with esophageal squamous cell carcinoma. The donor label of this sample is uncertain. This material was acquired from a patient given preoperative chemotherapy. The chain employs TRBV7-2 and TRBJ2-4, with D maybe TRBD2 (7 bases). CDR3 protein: CRSRGGRATHTQYF. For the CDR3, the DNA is TGTCGCAGCAGGGGAGGGAGAGCCACACACACGCAGTACTTC.